This TCR beta chain originates from a study of blood T cell repertoires in COVID-19. The study drew participants aged roughly 18 to 95 years from roughly 25 US areas. The assay was immunoSEQ multiplex PCR, and TCRdb's table has in-frame clones only and misses some. The table records a few hundred thousand clones, 75% to 90% of them present only once. The V end lost 0 bases, the J end lost 1 base, and 20 bases lay between the germline ends. Germline V gene sequence: CDR1 SGHDT, CDR2 YYEEEE. The CDR3 has 18 amino acids. The chain has TRBV5-6 and TRBJ2-7; D remains unclear. The sequence came from a woman in her thirties who had been exposed to COVID-19. The sequencing input was PBMCs or T cells enriched from blood (not recorded which). CDR3 bases: TGTGCCAGCAGCTTGGGCAGACTGTCTCTCCGAAATTCCTACGAGCAGTACTTC. It codes for CASSLGRLSLRNSYEQYF.